Below are 20 T cell receptor beta chains sequenced from a single sample in a study of T cell responses to AZD1222 COVID-19 vaccine. The data were produced by immunoSEQ multiplex PCR, yet TCRdb's version contains in-frame clones alone and is incomplete. The table lists approximately 84,000 clones, about four fifths of them singletons, with 1.3% in the top ten. The sample in question was peripheral blood, obtained 28 days after the second AZD1222 dose. The receptors come from an adult who received the AZD1222 COVID-19 vaccine.

The J gene is TRBJ1-2, the V gene TRBV7-9; D is ambiguous. V was cut by 5 bases and J by 5 bases, with 21 bases left in between. This CDR3 contains 16 residues. CDR1 is SEHNR, CDR2 FQNEAQ, per germline (reference sequence). CDR3 nucleotides: TGTGCCAGCAGCAATCGATACAACAGAGAGGATTATGGCTACACCTTC. Amino acid sequence: CASSNRYNREDYGYTF.

The gene calls are TRBV18 and TRBJ2-2, with 11 bases aligning to TRBD1. With V trimmed by 3 bases and J by 0 bases, 0 bases remained unmatched. The length of the CDR3 is 16 residues. The germline gives CDR1 KGHSH, CDR2 LQKENI. The CDR3 nucleotides read TGTGCCAGCTCACCGGGACAGGGGGCGAACACCGGGGAGCTGTTTTTT. This codes for CASSPGQGANTGELFF.

This clone was seen repeatedly, ten times or more. The chain combines TRBV7-2 with TRBJ2-7; TRBD2 might be the D (6 bases). The CDR3 sequence is 15 residues long. V was trimmed by 5 bases and J by 7 bases, leaving 21 bases between them. CDR1 and CDR2 from the germline V gene are SGHTA and FQGNSA. The CDR3 bases are TGTGCCAGCAGCCCCCGAGGGGCTGGGCGGGAAGAGCAGTACTTC. This sequence encodes CASSPRGAGREEQYF. The entire variable domain, with the rest obtained from reference TRBV7-2 and TRBJ2-7, is as follows: GAGVSQSPSNKVTEKGKDVELRCDPISGHTALYWYRQSLGQGLEFLIYFQGNSAPDKSGLPSDRFSAERTGGSVSTLTIQRTQQEDSAVYLCASSPRGAGREEQYFGPGTRLTVT.

The chain uses TRBV7-9 and TRBJ2-7; no clear D gene. The CDR3 totals 11 residues. V dropped 5 bases and J dropped 1 base, with 3 bases sitting between them. Germline V gene data show CDR1 as SEHNR and CDR2 as FQNEAQ (reference sequence). In nucleotides, the CDR3 is TGTGCCAGCAGCAAGTCCTACGAGCAGTACTTC. This encodes CASSKSYEQYF. Combining the CDR3 with reference TRBV7-9 and TRBJ2-7 gives the whole variable domain DTGVSQNPRHKITKRGQNVTFRCDPISEHNRLYWYRQTLGQGPEFLTYFQNEAQLEKSRLLSDRFSAERPKGSFSTLEIQRTEQGDSAMYLCASSKSYEQYFGPGTRLTVT.

A single count supports this clone. This sequence joins TRBV5-4 and TRBJ1-2; 7 positions match TRBD1. The CDR3 sequence is 16 residues long. The germline CDR1 and CDR2 sequences are SGHNT and YYREEE (reference sequence). After removal of 5 bases from V and 6 bases from J, the junction contained 16 bases not matched to a gene. The CDR3 DNA reads TGTGCCAGCAGTCCCGGGACAGACTCCTCATTCCATGGCTACACCTTC. Encoded protein: CASSPGTDSSFHGYTF.

CDR3 protein: CASSNLRPPGARYGYTF. CDR3 DNA: TGTGCCAGCAGCAATTTAAGACCCCCAGGGGCGCGATATGGCTACACCTTC. The V gene is TRBV21-1, the J gene TRBJ1-2; the DNA was not used to check the table's D call, TRBD1. TRBV21-1 has pseudogene status. The CDR3 totals 17 residues.

The CDR3 is CASSLKLAEDTQYF. In nucleotides, the CDR3 is TGTGCCAGCAGCTTAAAACTAGCGGAAGATACGCAGTATTTT. The chain carries TRBV7-2 and TRBJ2-3; TRBD2 matches at 8 bases. The CDR3 length is 14 residues. In germline, CDR1 is SGHTA, CDR2 FQGNSA. Unmatched junction bases numbered 3, after V lost 2 bases and J lost 5 bases.

The chain is built from TRBV7-9 and TRBJ1-6; D might be TRBD1 (6 bases). The germline V gene has CDR1 SEHNR and CDR2 FQNEAQ (reference sequence). V gave up 5 bases and J gave up 5 bases, with 25 bases separating them. The length of the CDR3 is 19 residues. CDR3 DNA: TGTGCCAGCAGCCATTCGATACCAGCTCCGGGACACAATAATTCACCCCTCCACTTT. Residues: CASSHSIPAPGHNNSPLHF.

This chain links TRBV11-3 with TRBJ2-2, with a possible D match to TRBD1 (6 bases). This CDR3 has 14 residues. Germline CDR1 SGHNT, CDR2 YENEEA. V was pared by 0 bases and J by 5 bases, with 7 bases between. The CDR3 nucleotides are TGTGCCAGCAGCTTAGAACAGGGAACCGGGGAGCTGTTTTTT. Translating gives CASSLEQGTGELFF.

V and J are TRBV11-3 and TRBJ2-1, with 8 bases that match TRBD1. CDR3 length: 16 residues. Germline V gene lookup returns CDR1 SGHNT and CDR2 YENEEA. J was trimmed by 8 bases and V by 1 base; bases with no gene match: 10. The DNA of the CDR3 is TGTGCCAGCAGCTTAGGGTTGCAGGGGGCGGTGGATGAGCAGTTCTTC. It yields the protein CASSLGLQGAVDEQFF.

The genes are TRBV12-3 or TRBV12-4 and TRBJ1-1; D is undetermined. V lost 6 bases, J lost 4 bases, and 12 bases lay in between. The CDR3 has 13 amino acids. This chain's CDR3 is CASRSTAGTEAFF. The CDR3, as DNA: TGTGCCAGCAGGTCCACAGCTGGCACTGAAGCTTTCTTT.

This clone was picked up a small number of times. The chain couples TRBV28 to TRBJ1-1; D remains ambiguous. Germline V CDR1 and CDR2: MDHEN, SYDVKM. The CDR3 has 14 amino acids. Deletions cut 1 base from V and 6 bases from J, with 12 bases between. DNA of the CDR3: TGTGCCAGCAGTTTATTCCTGTTTAAAGCTGAAGCTTTCTTT. Protein sequence: CASSLFLFKAEAFF.

The V gene is TRBV4-1, the J gene TRBJ2-7; 7 bases are shared with TRBD2. This CDR3 has 17 amino acids. From germline, CDR1 is MGHRA and CDR2 YSYEKL. V trimming: 0 bases; J trimming: 1 base; junction bases outside the gene matches: 9. In DNA form, the CDR3 reads TGCGCCAGCAGCCAAGATAGGAGCGGGACCAGATCCTACGAGCAGTACTTC. Translated: CASSQDRSGTRSYEQYF.

The chain uses TRBV28 and TRBJ1-1; tentatively, D is TRBD1 (5 bases). The V and J ends lost 6 bases and 11 bases respectively, with 22 bases between them. Germline CDR1 reads MDHEN; CDR2 reads SYDVKM. The CDR3 length is 14 residues. CDR3 in DNA: TGTGCCAGCAGCACGGGGGGACTAACGCCTGGGGCTTTCTTT. Translated, it gives CASSTGGLTPGAFF.

This chain links TRBV19 with TRBJ1-1, with D perhaps TRBD1 (5 bases). The germline gives CDR1 LNHDA, CDR2 SQIVND (reference sequence). CDR3 length: 14 residues. The V end was cut by 11 bases, the J end by 0 bases, with 16 bases between. Written as DNA, the CDR3 is TGTGCCGTCCATTCCGGGACGGTGAACACTGAAGCTTTCTTT. It specifies CAVHSGTVNTEAFF.

The chain is built from TRBV30 and TRBJ2-2, with no clear D. V lost 0 bases, J lost 8 bases, and 16 bases lay in between. The CDR3 runs to 15 residues. CDR1 and CDR2 from the germline V gene are GTSNPN and SVGIG (reference sequence). The CDR3 loop reads CAWSVRIRSRGELFF. CDR3 DNA: TGTGCCTGGAGTGTTCGTATTAGGTCGCGGGGGGAGCTGTTTTTT.

In its sample, this clone was seen once. The V gene is TRBV30, the J gene TRBJ1-1; TRBD1 is a possible D gene (5 bases). This CDR3 contains 13 residues. The germline V gene has CDR1 GTSNPN and CDR2 SVGIG (reference sequence). V was clipped by 1 base and J by 0 bases, with 6 bases between them. CDR3 nucleotides: TGTGCCTGGAGTGCGACAGTGAACACTGAAGCTTTCTTT. Amino acids: CAWSATVNTEAFF.

The rearrangement links TRBV10-2 to TRBJ2-1; 7 nucleotides match TRBD2. Looked up from germline, CDR1 is WSHSY and CDR2 is SAAADI. CDR3 length: 15 amino acids. V trimming: 7 bases; J trimming: 0 bases; junction bases outside the gene matches: 6. The CDR3 DNA is TGCGCCAGCAATAAAGCGGGAAGCTCCTACAATGAGCAGTTCTTC. Its translation is CASNKAGSSYNEQFF.

The chain couples TRBV27 to TRBJ2-3, with D unresolved. Trimming cost V 3 bases and J 6 bases, with 13 bases left between them. This CDR3 is 14 amino acids long. The V gene's germline CDR1 is MNHEY and CDR2 SMNVEV (reference sequence). In DNA, the CDR3 is TGTGCCAGCAGTTTTCTCTTCGACTCGGATACGCAGTATTTT. Its translation: CASSFLFDSDTQYF.

The chain joins TRBV7-3 to TRBJ2-1; 7 bases are shared with TRBD2. Germline lookup yields CDR1 SGHTA and CDR2 FQGTGA. This CDR3 spans 15 amino acids. Trimming removed 4 bases from V and 7 bases from J; junction bases left unmatched: 10. The chain's CDR3 is CASSSPAGVINEQFF. The CDR3, as DNA: TGTGCCAGCAGCTCCCCGGCGGGGGTCATAAATGAGCAGTTCTTC.